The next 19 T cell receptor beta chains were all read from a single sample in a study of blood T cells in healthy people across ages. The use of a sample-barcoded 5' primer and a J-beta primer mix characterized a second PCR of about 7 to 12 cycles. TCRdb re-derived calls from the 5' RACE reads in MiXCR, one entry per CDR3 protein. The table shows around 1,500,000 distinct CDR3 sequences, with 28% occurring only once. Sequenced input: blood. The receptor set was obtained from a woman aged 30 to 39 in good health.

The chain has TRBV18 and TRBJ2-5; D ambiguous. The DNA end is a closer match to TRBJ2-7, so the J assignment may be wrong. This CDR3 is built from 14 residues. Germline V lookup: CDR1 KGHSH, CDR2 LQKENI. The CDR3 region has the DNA TGTGCCAGCTCACCAGGGTCGTCCGGGTACGAGCAGTACTTC. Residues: CASSPGSSGYEQYF.

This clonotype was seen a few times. CDR3 nucleotide sequence: TGTGCCAGCAGCCTAGGACTTGGCGAAGGGGAGACCCAGTACTTC. Protein: CASSLGLGEGETQYF. The chain joins TRBV3-1 to TRBJ2-5; perhaps TRBD2 as D (5 bases). Germline CDR1 and CDR2: LGHDT and YNNKEL (reference sequence). The CDR3 loop spans 15 amino acids. V was shortened by 4 bases and J by 5 bases, with 17 bases between the two germline ends.

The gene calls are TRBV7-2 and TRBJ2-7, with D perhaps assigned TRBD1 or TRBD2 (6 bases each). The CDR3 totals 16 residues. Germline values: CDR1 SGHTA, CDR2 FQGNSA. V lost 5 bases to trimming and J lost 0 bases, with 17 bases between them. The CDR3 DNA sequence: TGTGCCAGCAGCCCCATGGGGGGCGTTATCTCCTACGAGCAGTACTTC. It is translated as CASSPMGGVISYEQYF.

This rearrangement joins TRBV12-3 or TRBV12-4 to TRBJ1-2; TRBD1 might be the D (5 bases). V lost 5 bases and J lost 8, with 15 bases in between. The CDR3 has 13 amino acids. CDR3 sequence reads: CASSGDGRGGYTF. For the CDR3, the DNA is TGTGCCAGCAGTGGGGACGGGAGGGGAGGCTACACCTTC.

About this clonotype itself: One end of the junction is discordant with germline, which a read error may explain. The CDR3 DNA reads as TGTGCCAGCAGTTCCTATAAAAGCACATATACGCAGTATTTT. This gives the protein CASSSYKSTYTQYF. The chain links TRBV6-5 to TRBJ2-3; D is unclear. Germline CDR1 is MNHEY and CDR2 is SVGAGI. The CDR3 length is 14 residues.

For the CDR3, the DNA is TGTGCCAGCAGTTACGGAGGGGTTGACTACGAGCAGTACTTC. Translation: CASSYGGVDYEQYF. This chain links TRBV6-2 or TRBV6-3 with TRBJ2-7; TRBD2 might be the D (6 bases). The germline gives CDR1 MNHEY, CDR2 SVGEGT. Trimming pared 2 bases from V and 3 bases from J, leaving 11 bases between. The CDR3 totals 14 residues.

The CDR3 bases are TGTGCCAGTAGTATAGGGCGGGGTTACAATGAGCAGTTCTTC. It encodes CASSIGRGYNEQFF. J is TRBJ2-1 and V is TRBV19; the D gene is possibly TRBD2 (6 bases). The V and J ends lost 1 base and 4 bases respectively, with 8 bases between them. The germline V gene has CDR1 LNHDA and CDR2 SQIVND (reference sequence). This CDR3 has 14 amino acids.

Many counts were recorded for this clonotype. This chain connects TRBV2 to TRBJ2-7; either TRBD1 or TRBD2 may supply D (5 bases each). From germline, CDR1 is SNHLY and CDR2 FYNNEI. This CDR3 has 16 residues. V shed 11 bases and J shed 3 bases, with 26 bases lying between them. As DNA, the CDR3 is TGTGCCTTGACAACCCTCCGGGACGGGGTGGACTACGAGCAGTACTTC. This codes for CALTTLRDGVDYEQYF.

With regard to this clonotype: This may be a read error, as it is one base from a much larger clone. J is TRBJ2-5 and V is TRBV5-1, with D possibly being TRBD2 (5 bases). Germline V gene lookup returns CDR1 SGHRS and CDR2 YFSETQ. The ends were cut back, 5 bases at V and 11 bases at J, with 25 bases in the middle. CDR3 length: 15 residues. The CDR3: CASRRRVLGDNEQYF. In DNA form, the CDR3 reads TGCGCCAGCAGACGGCGGGTTTTGGGTGACAATGAGCAGTACTTC.

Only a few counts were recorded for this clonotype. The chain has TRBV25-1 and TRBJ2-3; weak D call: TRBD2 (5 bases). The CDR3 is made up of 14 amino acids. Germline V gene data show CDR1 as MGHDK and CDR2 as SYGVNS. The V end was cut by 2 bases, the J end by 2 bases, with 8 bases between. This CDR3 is CASSEEGITDTQYF. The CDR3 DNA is TGTGCCAGCAGTGAAGAGGGTATCACAGATACGCAGTATTTT.

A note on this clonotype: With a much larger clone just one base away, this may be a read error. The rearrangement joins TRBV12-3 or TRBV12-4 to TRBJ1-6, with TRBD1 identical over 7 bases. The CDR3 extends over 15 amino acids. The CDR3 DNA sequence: TGTACCAGCAGGGGGGAAGACAGAAGTAATTCACCCCTCCACTTT. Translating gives CTSRGEDRSNSPLHF.

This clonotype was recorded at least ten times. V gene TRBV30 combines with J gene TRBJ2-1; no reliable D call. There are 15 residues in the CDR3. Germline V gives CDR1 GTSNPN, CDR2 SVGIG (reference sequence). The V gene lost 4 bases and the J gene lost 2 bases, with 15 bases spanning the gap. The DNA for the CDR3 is TGTGCCTGGACCCTTGGATCCCCTACCTACAATGAGCAGTTCTTC. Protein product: CAWTLGSPTYNEQFF.

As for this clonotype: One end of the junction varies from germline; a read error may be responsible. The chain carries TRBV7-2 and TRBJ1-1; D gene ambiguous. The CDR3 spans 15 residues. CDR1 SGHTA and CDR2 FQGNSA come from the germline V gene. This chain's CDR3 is CASSLRYGVVTETFF. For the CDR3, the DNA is TGTGCCAGCAGCTTAAGATACGGGGTAGTCACTGAAACTTTCTTT.

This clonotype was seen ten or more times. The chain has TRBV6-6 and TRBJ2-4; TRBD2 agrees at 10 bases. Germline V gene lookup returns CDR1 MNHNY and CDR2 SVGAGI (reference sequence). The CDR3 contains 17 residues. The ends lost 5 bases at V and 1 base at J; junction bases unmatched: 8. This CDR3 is CASSTTLSGRAKNIQYF. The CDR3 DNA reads TGTGCCAGCAGTACAACCCTTAGCGGGAGGGCCAAAAACATTCAGTACTTC.

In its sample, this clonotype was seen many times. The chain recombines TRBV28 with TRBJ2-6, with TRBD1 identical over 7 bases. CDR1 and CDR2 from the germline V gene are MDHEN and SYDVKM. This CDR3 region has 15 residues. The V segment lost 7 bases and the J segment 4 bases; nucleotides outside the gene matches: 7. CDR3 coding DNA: TGTGCCAGCACCGAGACAGGGTCCGGGGCCAACGTCCTGACTTTC. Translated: CASTETGSGANVLTF. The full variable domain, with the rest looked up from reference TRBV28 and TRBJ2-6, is DVKVTQSSRYLVKRTGEKVFLECVQDMDHENMFWYRQDPGLGLRLIYFSYDVKMKEKGDIPEGYSVSREKKERFSLILESASTNQTSMYLCASTETGSGANVLTFGAGSRLTVL.

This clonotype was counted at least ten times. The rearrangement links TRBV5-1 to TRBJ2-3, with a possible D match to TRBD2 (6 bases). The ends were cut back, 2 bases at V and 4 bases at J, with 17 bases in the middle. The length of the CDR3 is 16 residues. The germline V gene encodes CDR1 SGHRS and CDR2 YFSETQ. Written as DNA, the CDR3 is TGCGCCAGCAGCTTTCCTAATAGCGGATACCCAGATACGCAGTATTTT. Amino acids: CASSFPNSGYPDTQYF.

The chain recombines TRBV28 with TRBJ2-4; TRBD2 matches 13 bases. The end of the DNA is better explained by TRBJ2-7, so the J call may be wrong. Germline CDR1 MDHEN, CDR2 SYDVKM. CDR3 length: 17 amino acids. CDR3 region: CASSLLVGTSGNYEQYF. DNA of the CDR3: TGTGCCAGCAGTTTATTAGTAGGGACTAGCGGGAACTACGAGCAGTACTTC.

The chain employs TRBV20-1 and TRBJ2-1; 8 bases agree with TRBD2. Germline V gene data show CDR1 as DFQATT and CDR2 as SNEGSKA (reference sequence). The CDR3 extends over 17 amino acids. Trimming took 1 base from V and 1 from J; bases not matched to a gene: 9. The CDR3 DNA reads TGCAGTGCTAGAGTAGACAACGGGGGGGTTTCCTACAATGAGCAGTTCTTC. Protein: CSARVDNGGVSYNEQFF.

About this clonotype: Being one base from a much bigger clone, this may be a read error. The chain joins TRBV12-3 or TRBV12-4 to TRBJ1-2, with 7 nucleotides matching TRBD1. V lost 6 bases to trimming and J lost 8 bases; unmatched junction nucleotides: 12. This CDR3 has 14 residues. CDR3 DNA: TGTGCCAGCAGGCCGCCGGGACAGCACACGGGCTACACCTTC. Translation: CASRPPGQHTGYTF.